Listed below are T cell receptor beta chains from one sample, sequenced in a study of response to subunit inactivated influenza vaccine. TCRdb itself ran the RT-PCR reads through MiXCR, one entry per CDR3 protein. Here the sample spans some 570,000 distinct CDR3 sequences, about 11% being singletons. The same sample was also used in a study of T cells expressing NK-cell markers.

Here the sequenced sample was PBMCs from blood, taken on the day of vaccination. The receptors shown here come from a man in his forties or fifties who received an inactivated influenza vaccine. The CDR3 runs from the conserved cysteine through the conserved F or W. Fields, in order: D gene, V gene, clone size, J gene, CDR3 DNA, CDR3 protein. The D gene is left open where the match is weak. Rows give clone size only sometimes, using once, few, many, or a class for an expanded clone.

.	TRBV5-6	.	TRBJ2-1	TGTGCCAGCAGCTTGGGGAAGAGGGAGCAGTTCTTC	CASSLGKREQFF
TRBD1	TRBV28	few	TRBJ2-7	TGTGCCAGCAGCTACCGGACAGGTCGGGTCTCTAACGAGCAGTACTTC	CASSYRTGRVSNEQYF
.	TRBV6-5	.	TRBJ2-1	TGTGCCAGCAGTTACTCGGGAGGCATCTACAATGAGCAGTTCTTC	CASSYSGGIYNEQFF
TRBD1	TRBV3-1	few	TRBJ1-5	TGTACCAGCAGCCAGGGACAGCATAGCAATCAGCCCCAGCATTTT	CTSSQGQHSNQPQHF
.	TRBV20-1	.	TRBJ1-3	TGCAGTGCTACTTTCGGCGAAAACACCATATATTTT	CSATFGENTIYF
.	TRBV27	many	TRBJ2-2	TGTGCCAGCAGTTTAATTGGGGGCAGGGCTAACACCGGGGAGCTGTTTTTT	CASSLIGGRANTGELFF
.	TRBV4-1	many	TRBJ1-1	TGCGCCAGCAGCCAAGATCGGGGCAATCTGGCAAACACTGAAGCTTTCTTT	CASSQDRGNLANTEAFF
.	TRBV20-1	few	TRBJ2-7	TGCAGTGCTAGAGGGTCCCGATTTATCTACGAGCAGTACTTC	CSARGSRFIYEQYF
TRBD1	TRBV7-2	few	TRBJ2-1	TGTGCCAGCAGCTTACGTGACAGGGTGAACAATGAGCAGTTCTTC	CASSLRDRVNNEQFF
TRBD1	TRBV5-1	.	TRBJ2-1	TGCGCCAGCAGCTTGGAGGTGGACAGGGGTCGCAATGAGCAGTTCTTC	CASSLEVDRGRNEQFF
.	TRBV6-2/TRBV6-3	.	TRBJ2-7	TGTGCCAGCCGATGGGGGGACTACGAGCAGTACTTC	CASRWGDYEQYF
.	TRBV5-5	few	TRBJ2-1	TGTGCCAGCAGCTTGTGGAGGACAGTTGGTGAGCAGTTCTTC	CASSLWRTVGEQFF
TRBD1	TRBV4-1	few	TRBJ2-1	TGCGCCAGCAGCCACAGACAGGGAAGAGGGAATGAGCAGTTCTTC	CASSHRQGRGNEQFF
TRBD1	TRBV15	.	TRBJ1-2	TGTGCCACCAGCGTCCCCGGGACAGATTATGGCTACACCTTC	CATSVPGTDYGYTF
.	TRBV20-1	.	TRBJ1-5	TGCAGTGCTAGAGAGGGTTGGCGGGAGGGTCAGCCCCAGCATTTT	CSAREGWREGQPQHF
.	TRBV9	few	TRBJ2-1	TGTGCCAGCAGCGCCGGGCGGAGGACATACAATGAGCAGTTCTTC	CASSAGRRTYNEQFF
TRBD1	TRBV6-1	.	TRBJ1-6	TGTGCCAGCAGTGAAATAACAGGGGCTGGGTCACCCCTCCACTTT	CASSEITGAGSPLHF
TRBD2	TRBV6-1	few	TRBJ2-7	TGTGCCAGCACACCATTTGCGACTAGCAGAAACGGGGAGCAGTACTTC	CASTPFATSRNGEQYF
.	TRBV9	.	TRBJ2-6	TGTGCCAGCAGCGTAGCCGGGGCCAACGTCCTGACTTTC	CASSVAGANVLTF
.	TRBV20-1	few	TRBJ2-7	TGCAGTGCTAGAAAGGTGCGGCAGGGCCTCTACGAGCAGTACTTC	CSARKVRQGLYEQYF